This TCR beta chain was documented in a study of OX40 agonist ivuxolimab in advanced cancers. Data came from immunoSEQ multiplex PCR; TCRdb stores just in-frame clones and leaves some out. The table lists tens of thousands of clones, roughly 79% of them singletons, with around 2.5% in the top ten. This clone was found a few times. The V and J ends lost 4 bases and 3 bases, in that order; junction bases with no gene match: 5. The CDR3 totals 14 residues. CDR1 SGDLS and CDR2 YYNGEE come from the germline V gene. The rearrangement uses TRBV9 and TRBJ1-2, with 8 bases lining up with TRBD1. This clonotype was sampled from an adult with an advanced solid tumor such as melanoma, head and neck, liver or kidney cancer. This sample comprised CD4+ or CD8+ T cells sorted from blood, obtained in a trial of the OX40 agonist ivuxolimab. CDR3 region: CASSPGGRDYGYTF. The CDR3 bases are TGTGCCAGCAGCCCAGGGGGCCGCGACTATGGCTACACCTTC.